This is a list of T cell receptor beta chains from one sample in a study of CD8+ T cells in alopecia areata. Method: immunoSEQ multiplex PCR; TCRdb's copy keeps in-frame clones and lacks some. The sample holds about 140,000 clones, more than 85% seen once. The input for sequencing was CD8+ T cells sorted from blood, taken at week 4, from a patient treated with tofacitinib. The receptors derive from a human donor with alopecia areata. Each CDR3 is given with its conserved first and last residue. The D gene is left open where the match is weak.

d_gene | j_gene | v_gene | CDR3aa | CDR3nt
NA | TRBJ2-7 | TRBV4-2 | CASSQDRLTGEQYF | TGTGCCAGCAGCCAAGATCGCCTTACGGGGGAGCAGTACTTC
NA | TRBJ2-7 | TRBV5-6 | CASSLVQGSYEQYF | TGTGCCAGCAGCTTGGTGCAGGGCTCCTACGAGCAGTACTTC
NA | TRBJ2-7 | TRBV29-1 | CSVEDRDSSYEQYF | TGCAGCGTTGAAGATCGTGACAGCTCCTACGAGCAGTACTTC
TRBD1 | TRBJ1-2 | TRBV29-1 | CSVFQGVGGYTF | TGCAGCGTATTCCAGGGGGTCGGTGGCTACACCTTC
NA | TRBJ2-2 | TRBV9 | CASSGRQPNTGELFF | TGTGCCAGCAGCGGAAGACAGCCGAACACCGGGGAGCTGTTTTTT
NA | TRBJ1-5 | TRBV27 | CASSTDSASNQPQHF | TGTGCCAGCAGTACCGACAGCGCGAGCAATCAGCCCCAGCATTTT
NA | TRBJ2-7 | TRBV6-5 | CASSYGRTYEQYF | TGTGCCAGCAGTTACGGGAGAACCTACGAGCAGTACTTC
TRBD2 | TRBJ2-7 | TRBV5-1 | CASSLRAGEGYEQYF | TGCGCCAGCAGCTTACGGGCGGGAGAGGGGTACGAGCAGTACTTC
TRBD1 | TRBJ2-7 | TRBV18 | CASSQGGDRGAYEQYF | TGTGCCAGCTCACAGGGAGGGGACAGGGGAGCCTACGAGCAGTACTTC
NA | TRBJ1-4 | TRBV7-8 | CASSLTGEKLFF | TGTGCCAGCAGCTTAACAGGAGAAAAACTGTTTTTT